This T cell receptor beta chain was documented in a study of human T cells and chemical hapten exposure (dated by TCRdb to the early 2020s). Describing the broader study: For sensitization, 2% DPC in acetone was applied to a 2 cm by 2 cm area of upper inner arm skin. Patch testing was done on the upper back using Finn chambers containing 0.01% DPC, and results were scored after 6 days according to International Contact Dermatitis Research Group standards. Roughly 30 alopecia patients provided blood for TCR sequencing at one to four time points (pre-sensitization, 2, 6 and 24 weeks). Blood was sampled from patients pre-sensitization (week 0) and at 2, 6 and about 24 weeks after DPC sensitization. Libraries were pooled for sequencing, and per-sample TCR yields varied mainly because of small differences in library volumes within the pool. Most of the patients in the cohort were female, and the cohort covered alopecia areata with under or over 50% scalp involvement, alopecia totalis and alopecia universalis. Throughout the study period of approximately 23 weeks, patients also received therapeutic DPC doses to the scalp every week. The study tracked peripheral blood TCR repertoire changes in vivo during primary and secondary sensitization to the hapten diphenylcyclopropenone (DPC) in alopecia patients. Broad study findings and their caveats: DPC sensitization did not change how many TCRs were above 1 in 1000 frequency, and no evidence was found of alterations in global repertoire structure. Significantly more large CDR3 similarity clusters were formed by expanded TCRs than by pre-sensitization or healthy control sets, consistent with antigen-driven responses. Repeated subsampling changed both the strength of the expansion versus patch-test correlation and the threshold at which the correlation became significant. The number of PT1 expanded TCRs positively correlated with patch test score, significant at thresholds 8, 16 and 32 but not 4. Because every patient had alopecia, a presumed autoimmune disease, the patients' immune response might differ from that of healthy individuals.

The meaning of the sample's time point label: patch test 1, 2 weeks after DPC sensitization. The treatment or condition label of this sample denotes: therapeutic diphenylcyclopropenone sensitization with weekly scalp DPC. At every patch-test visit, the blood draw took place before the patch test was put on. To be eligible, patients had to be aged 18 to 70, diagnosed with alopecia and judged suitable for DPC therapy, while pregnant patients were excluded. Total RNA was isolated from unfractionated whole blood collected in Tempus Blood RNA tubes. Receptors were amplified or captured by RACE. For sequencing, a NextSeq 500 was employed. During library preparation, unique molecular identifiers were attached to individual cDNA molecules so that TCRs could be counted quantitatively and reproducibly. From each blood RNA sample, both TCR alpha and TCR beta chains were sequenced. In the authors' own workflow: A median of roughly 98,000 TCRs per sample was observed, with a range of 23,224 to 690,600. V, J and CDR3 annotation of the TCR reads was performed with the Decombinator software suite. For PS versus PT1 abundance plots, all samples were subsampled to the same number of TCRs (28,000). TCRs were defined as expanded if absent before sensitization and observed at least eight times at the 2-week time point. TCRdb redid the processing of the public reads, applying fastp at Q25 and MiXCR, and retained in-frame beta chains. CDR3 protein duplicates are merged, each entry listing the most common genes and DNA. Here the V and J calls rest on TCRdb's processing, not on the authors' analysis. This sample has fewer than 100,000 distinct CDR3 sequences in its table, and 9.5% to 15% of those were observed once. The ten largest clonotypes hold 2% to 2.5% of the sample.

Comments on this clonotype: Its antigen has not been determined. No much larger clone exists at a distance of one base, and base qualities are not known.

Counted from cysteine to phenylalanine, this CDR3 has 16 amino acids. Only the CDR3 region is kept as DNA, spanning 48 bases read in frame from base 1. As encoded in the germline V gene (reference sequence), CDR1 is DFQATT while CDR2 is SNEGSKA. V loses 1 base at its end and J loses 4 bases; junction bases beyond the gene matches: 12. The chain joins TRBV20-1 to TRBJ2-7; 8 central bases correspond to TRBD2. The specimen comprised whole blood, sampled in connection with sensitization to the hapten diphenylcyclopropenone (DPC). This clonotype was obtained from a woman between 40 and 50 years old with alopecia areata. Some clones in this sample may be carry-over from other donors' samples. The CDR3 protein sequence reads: CSARVQKAGTRYEQYF. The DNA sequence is TGCAGTGCTAGAGTCCAAAAAGCCGGGACTAGGTACGAGCAGTACTTC.